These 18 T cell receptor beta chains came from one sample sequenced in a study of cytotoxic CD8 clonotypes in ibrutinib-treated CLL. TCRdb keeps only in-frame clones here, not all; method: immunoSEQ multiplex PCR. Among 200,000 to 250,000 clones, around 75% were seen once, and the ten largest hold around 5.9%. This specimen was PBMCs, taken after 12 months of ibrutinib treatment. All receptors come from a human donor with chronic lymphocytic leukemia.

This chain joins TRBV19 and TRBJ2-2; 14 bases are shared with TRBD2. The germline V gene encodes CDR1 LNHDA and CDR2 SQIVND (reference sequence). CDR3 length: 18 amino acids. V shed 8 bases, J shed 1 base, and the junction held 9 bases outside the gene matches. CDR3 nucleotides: TGTGCCAGTGGTTCCGGGACTAGCGGGAGTTGGAACACCGGGGAGCTGTTTTTT. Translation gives CASGSGTSGSWNTGELFF. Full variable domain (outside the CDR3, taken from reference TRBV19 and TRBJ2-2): DGGITQSPKYLFRKEGQNVTLSCEQNLNHDAMYWYRQDPGQGLRLIYYSQIVNDFQKGDIAEGYSVSREKKESFPLTVTSAQKNPTAFYLCASGSGTSGSWNTGELFFGEGSRLTVL.

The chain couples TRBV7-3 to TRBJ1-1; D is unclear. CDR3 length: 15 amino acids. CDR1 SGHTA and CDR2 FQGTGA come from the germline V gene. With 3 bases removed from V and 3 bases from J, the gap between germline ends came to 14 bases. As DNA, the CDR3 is TGTGCCAGCAGCTTCCGAGGGCGGTTCGACACTGAAGCTTTCTTT. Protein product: CASSFRGRFDTEAFF.

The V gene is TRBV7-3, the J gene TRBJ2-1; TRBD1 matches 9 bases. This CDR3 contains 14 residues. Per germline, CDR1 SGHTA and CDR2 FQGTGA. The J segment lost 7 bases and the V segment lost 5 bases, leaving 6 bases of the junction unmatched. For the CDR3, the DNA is TGTGCCAGCAGCCCCCAGGGACAGGGAAATGAGCAGTTCTTC. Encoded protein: CASSPQGQGNEQFF.

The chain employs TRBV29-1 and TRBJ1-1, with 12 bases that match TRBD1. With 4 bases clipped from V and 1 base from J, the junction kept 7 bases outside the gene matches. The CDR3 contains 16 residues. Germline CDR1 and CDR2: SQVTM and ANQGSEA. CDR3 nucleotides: TGCAGCGTTGGGGACAGGGGGCGAGGAAAGAACACTGAAGCTTTCTTT. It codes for CSVGDRGRGKNTEAFF.

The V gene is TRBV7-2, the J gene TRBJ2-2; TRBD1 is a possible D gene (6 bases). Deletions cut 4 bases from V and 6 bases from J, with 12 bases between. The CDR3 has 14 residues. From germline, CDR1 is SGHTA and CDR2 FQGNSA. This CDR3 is CASSSLWGPGELFF. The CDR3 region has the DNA TGTGCCAGCAGCTCCCTTTGGGGGCCCGGGGAGCTGTTTTTT.

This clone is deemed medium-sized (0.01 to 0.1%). The CDR3 spells CASSYLGYGYTF. The CDR3 region has the DNA TGTGCCAGCAGTTACTTAGGCTATGGCTACACCTTC. The rearrangement links TRBV6-6 to TRBJ1-2; no definite D call. The V and J ends lost 1 base and 4 bases respectively, with 4 bases between them. CDR3 length equals 12 residues. CDR1 MNHNY and CDR2 SVGAGI come from the germline V gene (reference sequence).

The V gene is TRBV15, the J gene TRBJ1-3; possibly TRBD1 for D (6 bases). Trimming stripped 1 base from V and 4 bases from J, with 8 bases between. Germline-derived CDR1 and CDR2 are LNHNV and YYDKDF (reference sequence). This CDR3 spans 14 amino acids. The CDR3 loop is CATSRGGAGNTIYF. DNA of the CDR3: TGTGCCACCAGCAGAGGGGGGGCGGGAAACACCATATATTTT.

DNA for the CDR3: TGTGCCAGCAGCGCGTACACTCCGGTCCCTGCGAACATTCAGTACTTC. This encodes CASSAYTPVPANIQYF. This chain links TRBV9 with TRBJ2-4; no firm D call. Looked up from germline, CDR1 is SGDLS and CDR2 is YYNGEE. The CDR3 contains 16 residues. The V end was cut by 3 bases, the J end by 7 bases, with 20 bases between.

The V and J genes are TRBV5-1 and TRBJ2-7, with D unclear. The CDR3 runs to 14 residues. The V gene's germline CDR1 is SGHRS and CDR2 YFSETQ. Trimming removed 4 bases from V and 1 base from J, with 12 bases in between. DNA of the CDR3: TGCGCCAGCAGCCACCCGGAGCAGTCCTACGAGCAGTACTTC. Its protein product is CASSHPEQSYEQYF.

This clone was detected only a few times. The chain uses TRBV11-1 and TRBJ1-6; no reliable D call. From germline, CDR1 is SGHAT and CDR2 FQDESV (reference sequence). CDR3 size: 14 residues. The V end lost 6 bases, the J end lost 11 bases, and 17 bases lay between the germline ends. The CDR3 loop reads CASSQTRGRAPLHF. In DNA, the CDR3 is TGTGCCAGCAGTCAAACTCGGGGTCGGGCACCCCTCCACTTT.

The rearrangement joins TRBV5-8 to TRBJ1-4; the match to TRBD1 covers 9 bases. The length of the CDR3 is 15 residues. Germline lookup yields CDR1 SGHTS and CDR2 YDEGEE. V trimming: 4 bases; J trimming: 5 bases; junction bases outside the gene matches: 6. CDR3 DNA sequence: TGTGCCAGCAGCGCCAGGACAGGGGACAATGAAAAACTGTTTTTT. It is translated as CASSARTGDNEKLFF.

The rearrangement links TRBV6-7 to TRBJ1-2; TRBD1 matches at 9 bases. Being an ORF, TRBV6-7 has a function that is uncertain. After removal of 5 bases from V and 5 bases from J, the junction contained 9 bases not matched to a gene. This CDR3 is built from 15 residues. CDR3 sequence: CASSHPIDRGYGYTF. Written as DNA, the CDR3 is TGTGCCAGCAGTCACCCGATAGACAGGGGGTATGGCTACACCTTC.

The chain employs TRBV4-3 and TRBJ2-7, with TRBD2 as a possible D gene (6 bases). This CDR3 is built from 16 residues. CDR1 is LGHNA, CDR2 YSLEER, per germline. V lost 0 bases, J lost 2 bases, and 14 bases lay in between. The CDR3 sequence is CASSQEAGRSAYEQYF. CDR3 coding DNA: TGCGCCAGCAGCCAAGAAGCCGGGAGAAGCGCCTACGAGCAGTACTTC.

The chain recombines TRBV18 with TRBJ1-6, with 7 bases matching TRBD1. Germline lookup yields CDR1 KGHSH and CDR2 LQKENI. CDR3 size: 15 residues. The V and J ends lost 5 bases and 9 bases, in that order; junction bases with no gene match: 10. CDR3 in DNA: TGTGCCAGCTCAACGAGACAGGGTGGGAGTTCACCCCTCCACTTT. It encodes CASSTRQGGSSPLHF.

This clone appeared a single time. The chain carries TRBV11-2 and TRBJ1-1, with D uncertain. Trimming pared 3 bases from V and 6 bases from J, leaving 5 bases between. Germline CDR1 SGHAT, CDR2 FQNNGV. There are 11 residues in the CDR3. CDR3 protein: CASSFGPEAFF. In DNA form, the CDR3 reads TGTGCCAGCAGCTTTGGGCCTGAAGCTTTCTTT.

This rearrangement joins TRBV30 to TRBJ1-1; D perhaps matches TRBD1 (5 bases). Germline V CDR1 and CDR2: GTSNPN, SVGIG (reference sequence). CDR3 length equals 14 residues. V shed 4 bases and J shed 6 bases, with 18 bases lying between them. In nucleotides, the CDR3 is TGTGCCTGGATTATATCCAGCTGGGGGGCTGAAGCTTTCTTT. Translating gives CAWIISSWGAEAFF.

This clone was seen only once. The DNA of the CDR3 is TGTGCCAGCAGTCGGACAGGGGGGCACTATGAGCAGTTCTTC. It specifies CASSRTGGHYEQFF. The J gene is TRBJ2-1, the V gene TRBV27, with 10 positions matching TRBD1. This CDR3 is built from 14 residues. Germline loops: CDR1 MNHEY, CDR2 SMNVEV (reference sequence). V shed 5 bases, J shed 8 bases, and the junction held 6 bases outside the gene matches.

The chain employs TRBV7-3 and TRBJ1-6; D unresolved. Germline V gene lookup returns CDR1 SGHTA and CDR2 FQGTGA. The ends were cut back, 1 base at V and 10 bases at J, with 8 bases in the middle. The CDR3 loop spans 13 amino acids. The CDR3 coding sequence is TGTGCCAGCAGCTTAATGCACAGCTCACCCCTCCACTTT. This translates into CASSLMHSSPLHF.